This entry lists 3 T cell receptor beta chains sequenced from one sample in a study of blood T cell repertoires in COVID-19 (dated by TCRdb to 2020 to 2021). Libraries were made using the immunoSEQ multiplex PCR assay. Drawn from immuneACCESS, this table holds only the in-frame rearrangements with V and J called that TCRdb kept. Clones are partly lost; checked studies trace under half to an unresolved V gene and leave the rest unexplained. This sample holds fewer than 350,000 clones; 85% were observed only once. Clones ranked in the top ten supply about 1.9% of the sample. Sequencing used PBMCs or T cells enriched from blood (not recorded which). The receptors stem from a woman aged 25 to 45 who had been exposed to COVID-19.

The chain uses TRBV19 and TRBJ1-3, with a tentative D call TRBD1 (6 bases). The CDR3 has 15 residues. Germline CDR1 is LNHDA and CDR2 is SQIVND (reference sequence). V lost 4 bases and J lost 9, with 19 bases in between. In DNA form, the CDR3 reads TGTGCCAGTAGTAACCTCGGACAGAAACTTCCCACCATATATTTT. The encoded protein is CASSNLGQKLPTIYF.

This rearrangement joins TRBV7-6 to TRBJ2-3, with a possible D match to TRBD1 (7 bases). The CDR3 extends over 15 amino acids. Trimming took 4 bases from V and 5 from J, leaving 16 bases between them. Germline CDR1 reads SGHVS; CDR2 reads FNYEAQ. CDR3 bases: TGTGCCAGCAGCTGGGGACAGCGGGCGTTAGATACGCAGTATTTT. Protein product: CASSWGQRALDTQYF.

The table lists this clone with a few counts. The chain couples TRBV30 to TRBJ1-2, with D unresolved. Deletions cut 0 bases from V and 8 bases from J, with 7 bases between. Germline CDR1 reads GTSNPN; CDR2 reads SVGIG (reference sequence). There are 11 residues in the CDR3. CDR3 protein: CAWSVEVGYTF. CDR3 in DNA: TGTGCCTGGAGTGTAGAGGTGGGCTACACCTTC.